The T cell receptor beta chain described here comes from a study of T cell repertoires in ileal Crohn's disease. TCRdb keeps only in-frame clones here, not all; method: immunoSEQ multiplex PCR. This table has about 3,900 clones, roughly 76% appearing once. This clone has just one count. The length of the CDR3 is 14 residues. Trimming removed 5 bases from V and 1 base from J; junction bases left unmatched: 4. Germline V gives CDR1 LGHNA, CDR2 YSLEER. The rearrangement joins TRBV4-3 to TRBJ1-1, with 7 bases identical to TRBD1. Sequencing used ileal tissue. The sequence was collected from an adult with Crohn's disease. CDR3 loop: CASSSGTENTEAFF. CDR3 in DNA: TGCGCCAGCAGCTCCGGGACAGAGAACACTGAAGCTTTCTTT.